The 9 T cell receptor beta chains below all came from one sample that was sequenced in a study of blood T cell repertoires in COVID-19. Here immunoSEQ multiplex PCR was the method, and the copy in TCRdb shows in-frame clones only, minus some. The sample carries 200,000 or so clones, over 75% recorded once. What was sequenced was PBMCs or T cells enriched from blood (not recorded which). Receptors were obtained from a woman aged 18-29 years in a cohort exposed to, infected with or recovered from COVID-19 (not recorded which).

This clone was seen only once. The chain uses TRBV28 and TRBJ2-7, with D perhaps matching TRBD1 (6 bases). V lost 8 bases, J lost 0 bases, and 11 bases lay in between. Germline V gene data show CDR1 as MDHEN and CDR2 as SYDVKM. This CDR3 is 13 amino acids long. In DNA, the CDR3 is TGTGCCAGCCAGGACAGTAGCTCCTACGAGCAGTACTTC. Translating it yields CASQDSSSYEQYF. Full variable domain (outside the CDR3, taken from reference TRBV28 and TRBJ2-7): DVKVTQSSRYLVKRTGEKVFLECVQDMDHENMFWYRQDPGLGLRLIYFSYDVKMKEKGDIPEGYSVSREKKERFSLILESASTNQTSMYLCASQDSSSYEQYFGPGTRLTVT.

The chain carries TRBV10-3 and TRBJ2-7; 10 nucleotides align to TRBD1. This CDR3 spans 14 amino acids. Germline trimming cut 9 bases from V and 2 bases from J; bases unmatched to any gene: 7. Germline V gene data show CDR1 as ENHRY and CDR2 as SYGVKD. DNA of the CDR3: TGTGCCATTAAGGCCGGGACAGGGGCCTACGAGCAGTACTTC. Its protein is CAIKAGTGAYEQYF.

The J gene is TRBJ1-1, the V gene TRBV9, with D possibly matching TRBD1 (6 bases). CDR3 length: 16 amino acids. Germline CDR1 reads SGDLS; CDR2 reads YYNGEE. Trimming stripped 3 bases from V and 5 bases from J, with 20 bases between. The CDR3, as DNA: TGTGCCAGCAGCGAGGGGAGGGGGTTCCTGGGAACTGAAGCTTTCTTT. Its translation is CASSEGRGFLGTEAFF.

The V gene is TRBV11-2, the J gene TRBJ1-1; 7 positions match TRBD1. CDR1 and CDR2 (germline): SGHAT, FQNNGV. The CDR3 runs to 13 residues. V dropped 2 bases and J dropped 11; count of bases not matched to a gene: 8. CDR3 DNA sequence: TGTGCCAGCAGCTTATCCCGACAGGGAGATGCTTTCTTT. Protein sequence: CASSLSRQGDAFF.

The J gene is TRBJ1-1, the V gene TRBV29-1, with TRBD1 as a possible D gene (6 bases). V lost 7 bases, J lost 0 bases, and 12 bases lay in between. Germline loops: CDR1 SQVTM, CDR2 ANQGSEA. The length of the CDR3 is 13 residues. CDR3: CSGRDRLNTEAFF. The CDR3 DNA is TGCAGCGGCCGCGACAGGTTGAACACTGAAGCTTTCTTT.

V is TRBV5-6 and J is TRBJ2-2, with D tentatively TRBD2 (5 bases). This CDR3 spans 14 amino acids. The V end was cut by 0 bases, the J end by 6 bases, with 9 bases between. Germline assignment: CDR1 SGHDT and CDR2 YYEEEE. The CDR3 DNA is TGTGCCAGCAGCTTGGTCCCGCGGGCCGGGGAGCTGTTTTTT. As protein: CASSLVPRAGELFF.

V gene TRBV2 combines with J gene TRBJ2-5; D might be TRBD2 (6 bases). V dropped 7 bases and J dropped 5 bases, with 14 bases sitting between them. This CDR3 contains 13 residues. Germline loops: CDR1 SNHLY, CDR2 FYNNEI. Written as DNA, the CDR3 is TGTGCCAGCACGACTAGAATGGAGGAGACCCAGTACTTC. Its protein product is CASTTRMEETQYF.

The CDR3 bases are TGTGCCAGCTCACCAGAATCGGACAGGGCCACCGGGGAGCTGTTTTTT. The encoded protein is CASSPESDRATGELFF. The chain recombines TRBV18 with TRBJ2-2; 8 bases map to TRBD1. V lost 2 bases, J lost 4 bases, and 6 bases stayed unmatched. Germline CDR1 KGHSH, CDR2 LQKENI. The CDR3 runs to 16 residues.

The chain uses TRBV7-9 and TRBJ1-1, with D maybe TRBD1 (5 bases). This CDR3 has 13 amino acids. The V end lost 2 bases, the J end lost 6 bases, and 10 bases lay between the germline ends. Germline V gives CDR1 SEHNR, CDR2 FQNEAQ (reference sequence). The CDR3 here is CASSLSRAAEAFF. CDR3 coding DNA: TGTGCCAGCAGCTTAAGCAGGGCAGCTGAAGCTTTCTTT.